This paragraph covers one T cell receptor beta chain sequence. The entry originates in a study of blood T cell repertoires in COVID-19. Study as a whole: Both acute and convalescent COVID-19 samples were obtained from the United States, Italy and Spain. The analysed material was cDNA or gDNA that came from T cells, B-cell-depleted T cells, or PBMCs.

Germline V lookup: CDR1 DFQATT, CDR2 SNEGSKA (reference sequence). V was cut by 3 bases and J by 1 base, with 16 bases left in between. This CDR3 contains 16 residues. Under the authors' procedure: Reference gene primer amplification gave estimated nucleated cell counts. Assay used: immunoSEQ multiplex PCR; TCRdb lists only in-frame clones, some missing. Clone size and the V and J calls come from that table; the DNA yielded D and trimming. The repertoire holds 80,000 to 90,000 clones, about 83% seen once, with 5% to 6% in the top ten. Sequencing input: peripheral blood. The J gene is TRBJ1-5, the V gene TRBV20-1, with D possibly matching TRBD1 (5 bases). This TCR derives from a man aged 55-75 years with acute or convalescent COVID-19. The CDR3 region is CSASKSGYRSNQPQHF. CDR3 sequence (DNA): TGCAGTGCTAGTAAGTCCGGGTACAGGAGCAATCAGCCCCAGCATTTT.